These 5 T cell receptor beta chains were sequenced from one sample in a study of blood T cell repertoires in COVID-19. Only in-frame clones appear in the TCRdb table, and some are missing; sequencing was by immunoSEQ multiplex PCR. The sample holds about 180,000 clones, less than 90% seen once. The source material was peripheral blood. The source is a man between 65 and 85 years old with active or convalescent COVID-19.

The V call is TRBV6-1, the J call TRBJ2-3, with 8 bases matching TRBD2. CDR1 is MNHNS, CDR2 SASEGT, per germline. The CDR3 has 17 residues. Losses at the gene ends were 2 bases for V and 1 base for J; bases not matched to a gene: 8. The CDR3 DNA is TGTGCCAGCAGTGAATCAGTGGCGGGGGGACGCACAGATACGCAGTATTTT. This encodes CASSESVAGGRTDTQYF.

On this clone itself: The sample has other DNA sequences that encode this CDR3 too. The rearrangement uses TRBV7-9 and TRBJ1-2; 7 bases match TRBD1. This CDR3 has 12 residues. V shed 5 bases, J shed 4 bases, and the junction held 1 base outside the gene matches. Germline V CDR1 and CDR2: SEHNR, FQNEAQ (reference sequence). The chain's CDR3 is CASSRQGYGYTF. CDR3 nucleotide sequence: TGTGCCAGCAGCCGACAGGGCTATGGCTACACCTTC. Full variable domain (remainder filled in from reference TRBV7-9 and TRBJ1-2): DTGVSQNPRHKITKRGQNVTFRCDPISEHNRLYWYRQTLGQGPEFLTYFQNEAQLEKSRLLSDRFSAERPKGSFSTLEIQRTEQGDSAMYLCASSRQGYGYTFGSGTRLTVV.

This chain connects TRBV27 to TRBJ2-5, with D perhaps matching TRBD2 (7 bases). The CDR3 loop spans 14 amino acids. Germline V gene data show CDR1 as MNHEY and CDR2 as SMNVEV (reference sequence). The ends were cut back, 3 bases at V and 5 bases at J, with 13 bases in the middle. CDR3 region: CASSFWGGRETQYF. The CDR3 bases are TGTGCCAGCAGTTTTTGGGGGGGGCGGGAGACCCAGTACTTC.

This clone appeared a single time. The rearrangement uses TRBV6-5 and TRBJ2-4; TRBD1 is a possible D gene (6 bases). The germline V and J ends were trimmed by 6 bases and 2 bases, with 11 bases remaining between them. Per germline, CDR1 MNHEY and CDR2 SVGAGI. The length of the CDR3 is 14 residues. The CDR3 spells CASRLQGSKNIQYF. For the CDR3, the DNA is TGTGCCAGCAGATTACAGGGTTCCAAAAACATTCAGTACTTC.

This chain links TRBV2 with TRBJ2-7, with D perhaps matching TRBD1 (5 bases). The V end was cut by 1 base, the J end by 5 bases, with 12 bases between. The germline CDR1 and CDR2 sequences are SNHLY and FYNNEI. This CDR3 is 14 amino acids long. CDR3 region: CASSEGIRADEQYF. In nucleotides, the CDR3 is TGTGCCAGCAGTGAAGGCATCAGGGCAGACGAGCAGTACTTC.